Shown below are 16 T cell receptor beta chains from a single sample sequenced in a study of T cell repertoires in cytomegalovirus infection. TCRdb independently ran MiXCR on the reads; one entry per CDR3 protein. The data show roughly 150,000 distinct CDR3 sequences, about 20% seen once. The specimen sequenced was PBMCs. Receptors originate from a human donor in good health (CMV status not recorded). Some clones in this sample may be carry-over from other donors' samples.

This clonotype was seen at least ten times. The chain employs TRBV7-2 and TRBJ2-1; D is possibly TRBD1 (5 bases). Trimming removed 5 bases at V and 4 bases at J, with 12 bases between. There are 14 residues in the CDR3. In germline, CDR1 is SGHTA, CDR2 FQGNSA. The CDR3 reads CASSPQGRYNEQFF. In DNA form, the CDR3 reads TGTGCCAGCAGCCCCCAGGGTAGGTACAATGAGCAGTTCTTC. The variable domain in full, completed from reference TRBV7-2 and TRBJ2-1, reads GAGVSQSPSNKVTEKGKDVELRCDPISGHTALYWYRQSLGQGLEFLIYFQGNSAPDKSGLPSDRFSAERTGGSVSTLTIQRTQQEDSAVYLCASSPQGRYNEQFFGPGTRLTVL.

Points on this clonotype: A single base separates this from a much larger clone, so it may be a read error. This rearrangement joins TRBV7-2 to TRBJ2-1, with 8 bases fitting TRBD2. With V trimmed by 5 bases and J by 0 bases, 9 bases remained unmatched. The germline V gene has CDR1 SGHTA and CDR2 FQGNSA. The CDR3 is 17 amino acids. The CDR3 loop reads CASSGRLARSSYNEQFF. DNA of the CDR3: TGTGCCAGCAGCGGCCGACTAGCGAGGAGCTCCTACAATGAGCAGTTCTTC.

The chain carries TRBV11-2 and TRBJ2-5; 9 positions agree with TRBD1. In germline, CDR1 is SGHAT, CDR2 FQNNGV. This CDR3 region has 14 residues. V shed 1 base, J shed 5 bases, and the junction held 2 bases outside the gene matches. The CDR3 DNA follows: TGTGCCAGCAGCTTAGGGGACAGGGTCGAGACCCAGTACTTC. As protein: CASSLGDRVETQYF.

The chain is built from TRBV6-5 and TRBJ1-2, with 9 bases that match TRBD1. The CDR3 length is 16 residues. V gave up 0 bases and J gave up 6 bases; unmatched junction bases: 8. Germline CDR1 reads MNHEY; CDR2 reads SVGAGI. The CDR3 DNA sequence: TGTGCCAGCAGTTACTCGGGGACAGGGAGAAGGAATGGCTACACCTTC. Translating it yields CASSYSGTGRRNGYTF.

The chain is built from TRBV29-1 and TRBJ2-1; tentatively, D is TRBD2 (6 bases). V dropped 4 bases and J dropped 6 bases, with 16 bases sitting between them. CDR1 is SQVTM and CDR2 is ANQGSEA in the germline V gene. CDR3 length equals 14 residues. DNA of the CDR3: TGCAGCGTTGGGCTGCTAGCGCGGGTCAATGAGCAGTTCTTC. Its protein product is CSVGLLARVNEQFF.

This chain joins TRBV24-1 and TRBJ1-5; D is ambiguous. The CDR3 loop spans 15 amino acids. V lost 5 bases and J 2 bases, leaving 12 bases between the germline ends. Germline CDR1 and CDR2: KGHDR and SFDVKD. CDR3 sequence reads: CATSGAAEGNQPQHF. For the CDR3, the DNA is TGTGCCACCAGTGGGGCAGCGGAAGGCAATCAGCCCCAGCATTTT.

This clonotype was counted a few times. V usage is TRBV12-3 or TRBV12-4 and J usage is TRBJ1-6, with TRBD1 matching over 10 bases. CDR3 length equals 18 residues. The V gene end was trimmed by 10 bases and the J gene end by 7 bases; junction bases not matched to a gene: 19. CDR3 nucleotide sequence: TGTGCCACCAGGATGACAGAGTGGGGACAGGGGCAGAATTCACCCCTCCACTTT. Translation gives CATRMTEWGQGQNSPLHF.

This sequence joins TRBV11-2 and TRBJ1-2; a possible D gene is TRBD1 (6 bases). The CDR3 spans 15 residues. V was shortened by 0 bases and J by 7 bases, with 15 bases between the two germline ends. Germline assignment: CDR1 SGHAT and CDR2 FQNNGV. Here the CDR3 reads CASSLERQGRGGYTF. CDR3 bases: TGTGCCAGCAGCTTAGAACGGCAGGGGAGGGGTGGCTACACCTTC. Full variable domain (missing parts from reference TRBV11-2 and TRBJ1-2): EAGVAQSPRYKIIEKRQSVAFWCNPISGHATLYWYQQILGQGPKLLIQFQNNGVVDDSQLPKDRFSAERLKGVDSTLKIQPAKLEDSAVYLCASSLERQGRGGYTFGSGTRLTVV.

This clonotype was counted ten times or more. This rearrangement joins TRBV7-3 to TRBJ2-1; 9 bases align to TRBD2. In germline, CDR1 is SGHTA, CDR2 FQGTGA. Losses at the gene ends were 4 bases for V and 7 bases for J; bases not matched to a gene: 8. CDR3 size: 15 residues. The CDR3 region has the DNA TGTGCCAGCAGCTCCCGCGGGGGGGCTTGGAATGAGCAGTTCTTC. Residues: CASSSRGGAWNEQFF.

The chain employs TRBV20-1 and TRBJ2-5; D not certain. CDR3 length: 13 residues. The V gene's germline CDR1 is DFQATT and CDR2 SNEGSKA (reference sequence). Trimming pared 3 bases from V and 3 bases from J, leaving 11 bases between. CDR3 amino acids: CSASLVVKETQYF. CDR3 nucleotides: TGCAGTGCTAGCCTTGTAGTGAAAGAGACCCAGTACTTC.

This clonotype was observed a handful of times. The V and J genes are TRBV5-1 and TRBJ2-5; 7 positions agree with TRBD1. Germline V gene sequence: CDR1 SGHRS, CDR2 YFSETQ. V was pared by 4 bases and J by 2 bases, with 5 bases of the junction left unmatched. CDR3 length: 14 amino acids. The CDR3 DNA is TGCGCCAGCAGCCCGGGGACAGCTCAAGAGACCCAGTACTTC. It is translated as CASSPGTAQETQYF.

The chain couples TRBV6-2 or TRBV6-3 to TRBJ2-7, with 9 nucleotides matching TRBD2. The CDR3 totals 13 residues. The J segment lost 2 bases and the V segment lost 10 bases, leaving 6 bases of the junction unmatched. Germline CDR1 reads MNHEY; CDR2 reads SVGEGT. The CDR3 loop is CATLASGTYEQYF. In DNA, the CDR3 is TGTGCCACCCTCGCTAGCGGGACCTACGAGCAGTACTTC.

The chain joins TRBV12-3 or TRBV12-4 to TRBJ2-3; D is undetermined. The V gene lost 6 bases and the J gene lost 3 bases, with 10 bases spanning the gap. The length of the CDR3 is 13 residues. The CDR3 loop reads CASRQPYTDTQYF. The CDR3, as DNA: TGTGCCAGCAGACAACCCTATACAGATACGCAGTATTTT.

At least ten counts were recorded for this clonotype. The J gene is TRBJ1-1, the V gene TRBV7-9; D unresolved. The CDR3 runs 15 residues. The V end lost 1 base, the J end lost 3 bases, and 12 bases lay between the germline ends. Per the germline V gene, CDR1 is SEHNR and CDR2 is FQNEAQ (reference sequence). This CDR3 reads CASSLERERDTEAFF. The CDR3 bases are TGTGCCAGCAGCTTAGAACGGGAGCGTGACACTGAAGCTTTCTTT.

Ten or more counts support this clonotype. The rearrangement joins TRBV7-8 to TRBJ2-3; 7 positions agree with TRBD2. The CDR3 sequence is 16 residues long. Trimming took 5 bases from V and 4 from J; bases not matched to a gene: 12. The germline V gene encodes CDR1 SGHVS and CDR2 FQNEAQ. This chain's CDR3 is CASSAFSGSPADTQYF. The CDR3 bases are TGTGCCAGCAGCGCATTTAGCGGGTCTCCAGCAGATACGCAGTATTTT. The complete variable domain, with remaining parts taken from reference TRBV7-8 and TRBJ2-3, reads GAGVSQSPRYKVAKRGQDVALRCDPISGHVSLFWYQQALGQGPEFLTYFQNEAQLDKSGLPSDRFFAERPEGSVSTLKIQRTQQEDSAVYLCASSAFSGSPADTQYFGPGTRLTVL.

This clonotype was detected ten times or more. The chain uses TRBV7-2 and TRBJ1-5; perhaps TRBD1 as D (5 bases). The length of the CDR3 is 14 residues. V was cut by 1 base and J by 6 bases, with 10 bases left in between. The germline V gene has CDR1 SGHTA and CDR2 FQGNSA. The CDR3 region has the DNA TGTGCCAGCAGCTTAGGAGGGGTAGGTCAGCCCCAGCATTTT. Translated, it gives CASSLGGVGQPQHF.